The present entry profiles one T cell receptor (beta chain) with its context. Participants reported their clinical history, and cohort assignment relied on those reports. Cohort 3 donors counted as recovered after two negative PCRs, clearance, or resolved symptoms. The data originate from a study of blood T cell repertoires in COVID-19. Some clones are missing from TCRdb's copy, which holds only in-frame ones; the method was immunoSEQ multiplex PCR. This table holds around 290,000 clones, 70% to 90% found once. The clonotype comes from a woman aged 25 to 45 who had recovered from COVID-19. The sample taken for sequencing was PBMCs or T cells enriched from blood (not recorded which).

CDR3 in amino acids: CASSSMSGAGNTIYF. Written as DNA, the CDR3 is TGTGCCAGCAGCTCCATGTCTGGGGCAGGAAACACCATATATTTT. The V and J genes are TRBV7-2 and TRBJ1-3, with D perhaps matching TRBD1 (5 bases). CDR3 size: 15 residues. The germline V and J ends were trimmed by 4 bases and 4 bases, with 14 bases remaining between them. CDR1 and CDR2 (germline): SGHTA, FQGNSA. The full variable domain, in which reference TRBV7-2 and TRBJ1-3 provide the parts outside the CDR3, is GAGVSQSPSNKVTEKGKDVELRCDPISGHTALYWYRQSLGQGLEFLIYFQGNSAPDKSGLPSDRFSAERTGGSVSTLTIQRTQQEDSAVYLCASSSMSGAGNTIYFGEGSWLTVV.